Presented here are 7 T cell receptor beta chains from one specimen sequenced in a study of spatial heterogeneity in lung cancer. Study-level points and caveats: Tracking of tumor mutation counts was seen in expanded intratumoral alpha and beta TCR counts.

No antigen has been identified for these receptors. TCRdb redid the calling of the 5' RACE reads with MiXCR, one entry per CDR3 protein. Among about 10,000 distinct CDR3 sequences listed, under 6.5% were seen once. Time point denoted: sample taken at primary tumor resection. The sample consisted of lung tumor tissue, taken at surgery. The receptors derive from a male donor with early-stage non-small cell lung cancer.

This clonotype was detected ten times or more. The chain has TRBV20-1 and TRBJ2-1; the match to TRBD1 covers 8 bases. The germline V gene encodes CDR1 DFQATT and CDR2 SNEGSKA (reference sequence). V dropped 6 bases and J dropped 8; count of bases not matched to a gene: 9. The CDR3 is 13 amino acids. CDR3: CSAPDRVWDEQFF. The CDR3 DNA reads TGCAGTGCGCCGGACAGGGTTTGGGATGAGCAGTTCTTC.

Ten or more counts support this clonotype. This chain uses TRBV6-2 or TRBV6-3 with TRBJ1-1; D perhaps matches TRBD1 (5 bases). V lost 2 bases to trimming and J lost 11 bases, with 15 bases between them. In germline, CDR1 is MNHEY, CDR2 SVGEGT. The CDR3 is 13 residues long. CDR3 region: CASSYLAGFAAFF. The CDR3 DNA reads TGTGCCAGCAGTTACCTGGCAGGGTTCGCGGCTTTCTTT.

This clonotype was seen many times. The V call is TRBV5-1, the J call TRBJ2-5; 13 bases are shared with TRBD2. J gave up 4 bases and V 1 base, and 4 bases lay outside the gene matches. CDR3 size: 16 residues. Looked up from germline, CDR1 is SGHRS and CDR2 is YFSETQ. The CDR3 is CASSLTSGRAGETQYF. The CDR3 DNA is TGCGCCAGCAGCTTGACTAGCGGGAGGGCCGGAGAGACCCAGTACTTC. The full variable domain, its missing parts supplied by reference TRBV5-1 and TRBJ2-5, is KAGVTQTPRYLIKTRGQQVTLSCSPISGHRSVSWYQQTPGQGLQFLFEYFSETQRNKGNFPGRFSGRQFSNSRSEMNVSTLELGDSALYLCASSLTSGRAGETQYFGPGTRLLVL.

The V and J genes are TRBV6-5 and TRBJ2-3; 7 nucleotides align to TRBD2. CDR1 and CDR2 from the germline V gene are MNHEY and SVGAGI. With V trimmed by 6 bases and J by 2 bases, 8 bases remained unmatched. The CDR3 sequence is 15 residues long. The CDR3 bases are TGTGCCAGCAGAAACGGACTAGGGGACACAGATACGCAGTATTTT. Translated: CASRNGLGDTDTQYF.

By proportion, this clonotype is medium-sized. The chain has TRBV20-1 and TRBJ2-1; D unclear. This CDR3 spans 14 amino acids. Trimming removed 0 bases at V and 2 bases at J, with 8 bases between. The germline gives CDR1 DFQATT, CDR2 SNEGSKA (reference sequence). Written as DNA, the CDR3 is TGCAGTGCTAGAGATCTTCAGACCTACAATGAGCAGTTCTTC. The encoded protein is CSARDLQTYNEQFF.

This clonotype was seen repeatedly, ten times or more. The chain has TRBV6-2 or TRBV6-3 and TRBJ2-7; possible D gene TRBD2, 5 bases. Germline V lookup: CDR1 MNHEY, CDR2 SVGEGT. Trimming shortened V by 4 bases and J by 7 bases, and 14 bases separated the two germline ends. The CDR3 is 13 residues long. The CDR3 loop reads CASSSLATGEQYV. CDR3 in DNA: TGTGCCAGCAGTTCCCTAGCAACGGGGGAGCAGTACGTC.

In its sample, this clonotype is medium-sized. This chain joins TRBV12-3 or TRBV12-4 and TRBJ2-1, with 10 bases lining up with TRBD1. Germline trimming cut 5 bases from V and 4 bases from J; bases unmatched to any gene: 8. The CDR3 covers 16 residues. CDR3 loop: CASSGEDRGLYNEQFF. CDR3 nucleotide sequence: TGTGCCAGCAGTGGAGAAGACAGGGGGCTTTACAATGAGCAGTTCTTC.